The present T cell receptor (beta chain) was sequenced within a study of fetal regulatory T cell absence and autoimmunity. Study results and limitations: Cord blood and pancreas showed broadly similar TRB gene family usage. Antigen-driven pancreatic autoimmunity before birth in IPEX was inferred from oligoclonal enrichment.

Germline CDR1 reads ENHRY; CDR2 reads SYGVKD. The CDR3 consists of 13 residues. With 5 bases clipped from V and 3 bases from J, the junction kept 3 bases outside the gene matches. Produced via immunoSEQ multiplex PCR; TCRdb's table is partial and in-frame only. The sample has about 50,000 clones, roughly 80% seen once. With respect to this clone: The antigen is unknown.

Sequencing input: cord blood. The source is a newborn boy with IPEX syndrome. The J gene is TRBJ1-1, the V gene TRBV10-3, with TRBD1 matching over 7 bases. CDR3 DNA: TGTGCCATCAGTTGGACAGGTGACACTGAAGCTTTCTTT. Its translation: CAISWTGDTEAFF.